What follows describes a single T cell receptor (beta chain). This clone came up once. Its recognized antigen is unknown. Nothing much larger sits one base from this clone, and base qualities are not available. Libraries came from the immunoSEQ multiplex PCR assay. A mixture of 60 forward primers for TCR Vbeta segments and 13 reverse primers for TCR Jbeta segments was used in the multiplex PCR. The CDR3 region of rearranged TCR beta genes was amplified from genomic DNA with a multiplex PCR assay. The Illumina HiSeq System was used to sequence the amplified TCR beta libraries as 87-base-pair reads. The study's own analysis went as follows. A later analysis counted approximately 84 million unique TCR beta chains across the approximately 700 repertoires, and roughly 9.9 million of these chains were shared by at least two donors. To remove PCR and sequencing errors, raw reads were error-corrected and collapsed into unique sequences using a nearest-neighbor algorithm that merged closely related sequences. CDR3 sequences were aligned to IMGT reference sequences to assign V, D and J gene segments. Each retained sequence needed at least a six-nucleotide match to both a V gene segment and a J gene segment. A rearrangement counted as productive if the CDR3 had no stop codons and remained in frame with V and J, and every other rearrangement counted as non-productive. Following IMGT convention, CDR3 was defined as the stretch from the second conserved V-encoded cysteine up to the conserved J-encoded phenylalanine. The earlier analysis of 500 to 750 of the donors excluded any sequence lacking an unambiguous match to a single V gene segment. An earlier analysis of several hundred of the donors called V segments functional above 56.7% productive rearrangements and segregating when the between-donor standard deviation exceeded 5%. A statistical classification framework was built to diagnose cytomegalovirus status from the catalog of TCR beta chain sequences. V and J gene assignment, in a later analysis, came from comparing TCR nucleotide sequences with IMGT/GENE-DB human TR gene sequences. Using the TCRdist pipeline, a later analysis assigned CDR3 sequences along with most-parsimonious VDJ recombination scenarios. A later analysis defined each TCR beta chain by its CDR3 amino acid sequence plus V-gene family, and excluded reads lacking a unique V-gene family. In a later analysis, 450 to 600 highly shared, low-generation-probability nucleotide sequences were removed to address suspected cross-contamination and a sequencing artifact. In a later analysis, a clonal expansion index for each public chain was calculated from normalized within-repertoire ranks of inferred template counts. In a later analysis, generation probabilities were computed using a VDJ recombination model fitted to out-of-frame rearrangements, and the results were checked against IGoR. In a later analysis, TCR-TCR, TCR-HLA and TCR-CMV co-occurrence was scored with hypergeometric tests, and a repertoire-size bias correction was applied to TCR pairs. To estimate false discovery rates, a later analysis permuted the HLA or CMV assignments 20 times. In a later analysis, co-occurring TCRs were grouped using DBSCAN, with TCRdist sequence similarity added in when clustering inside HLA-allele-positive subsets. For co-occurrence clustering, repertoires with fewer than 30,000 or more than 120,000 public chains were excluded, along with four to six repertoires with anomalous nucleotide sharing. What TCRdb holds here is the immuneACCESS table cut down to in-frame rearrangements. Part of the clones is not present; checked against another copy, under half of the missing clones reflect an unresolved V gene, and the others are unexplained. The V and J calls and clone size are taken from that table; D and trimming were inferred from the DNA. In this sample the table shows over 120,000 clones, 65% to 85% of which occur a single time. Of the sample, roughly 7.3% falls within the top ten clones.

The cohort was made up of roughly 670 healthy bone marrow donors. Cohort members were all nominally healthy when sampled, although unrecorded immune exposures were likely present. The donor was CMV seronegative and belonged to the group of over 350 seronegative cohort members. A peripheral blood sample was provided by each donor, and peripheral blood mononuclear cells were used for TCR beta sequencing. Genomic DNA was extracted from the blood cell samples with the Qiagen DNeasy Blood Extraction Kit. This entry is derived from a study of cytomegalovirus exposure and HLA in healthy donors (dated by TCRdb to the late 2010s). Concerning the study at large: An earlier analysis of several hundred of the donors reported 276 Gb of sequence data and about 100 million unique TCR beta sequences from 150 million to 200 million T cells. Rather than using new phenotypic data, the later analysis identified candidate immune exposures from TCR beta sequences and from how often those sequences occurred across donors. HLA typing included class I and class II loci at four-digit resolution. Four or five DR-DQ haplotypes were handled as single units for association and clustering because linkage in the cohort was strong. Typing coverage differed by locus: A, B, C, DRB1 and DQB1 were typed in roughly 620-630 donors, DQA1 in roughly 510, DPA1 in some 610, and DPB1 in just under 480. Among under 450 genotyped donors of the cohort, an average of about 240,000 unique TCR beta nucleotide sequences were sequenced per donor, roughly 18% of them non-productive. An early release that covered about 600 HLA-typed donors contained about 300 gigabases of sequencing data and 80 million or so unique TCR sequences. A later genetic analysis took genome-wide SNP genotypes for about 65% of the 666 donors and used that subset as a discovery cohort. Using immunosequencing, the study profiled T cell repertoires from about 650 subjects and related those repertoires to cytomegalovirus serostatus. Every repertoire in the discovery cohort had been generated on one and the same sequencing platform. To decide whether each TCR beta V gene segment behaved as functional or pseudogenic, an earlier analysis of some 600 of the donors relied on high-throughput TCR beta sequencing. The study combined high-throughput TCR immunosequencing, statistical association of individual TCRs with disease status, and machine learning to predict cytomegalovirus infection status. The study aimed to test whether signatures of past pathogen exposure could be identified by cataloging public T cell receptors. Along with the approximately 700-subject first cohort, a separate validation cohort of over a hundred different subjects was used. Alongside the repertoire data, information on donor age, sex, ethnicity and CMV serostatus was compiled. Among the roughly 410 genotyped donors, around 79% belonged to the genetic ancestry cluster associated with self-reported Caucasian donors. In a later analysis, previously published TCR beta repertoires from hundreds of donors were re-analyzed and high-resolution HLA genotyping was added so that TCR occurrence patterns could be studied.

Broader findings and caveats from the paper: In an earlier analysis of some 550 of the donors, most TCR beta V segments were observed in productive rearrangements about 87% or about 30% of the time, broadly matching IMGT annotations. According to a later analysis, parvovirus B19, influenza, CMV and Epstein-Barr virus appeared linked to several top co-occurrence clusters. The study gave a list of about 150 TCR beta chains associated with cytomegalovirus. A further reported finding was that TCR beta sequences accurately predicted the HLA-A and HLA-B alleles for most subjects in the first cohort. Immune exposure information for the cohort was limited to CMV serostatus. In a later analysis, HLA-associated TCR beta chains showed more clonal expansion and lower generation probabilities than non-associated chains that were equally common. Because counts were too low, about 17 rarely observed V segments, including chromosome 9 orphons, were excluded from the earlier analysis of under 650 of the donors. At a false discovery rate of 0.05, a later analysis linked roughly 17,000 TCR beta sequences to specific HLA alleles. It was suggested by the authors that the approach could potentially be generalized to other disease states and immunological phenotypes. A later analysis found that most CMV-associated TCR beta chains appeared HLA-restricted, with HLA associations seemingly driven largely by CMV exposure. The presence/absence analyses assumed that sequencing depth was roughly uniform across donors, and that assumption may not be true. Because some donors lacked HLA typing at each locus, the association tests relied only on the typed subset. Most TCR sequences were seen in very few donors, while some public TCRs were found in many individuals. According to a later analysis, TCR association rates differed among HLA loci, with DRB1 alleles showing the most associated TCRs and HLA-C alleles showing the fewest. In this cohort, only TCR beta chains were sequenced, and detectable features were limited by the absence of alpha or paired-chain data. A cluster of highly shared sequence variants was judged likely to be a technical artifact of the sequencing pipeline. The classifier was reported to diagnose cytomegalovirus status with high specificity and sensitivity in both the original cohort and the validation cohort. Assigning TCR associations to individual alleles was difficult when HLA alleles, especially DR and DQ, strongly co-occurred. A few of the identified cytomegalovirus-associated TCR beta chains were confirmed in vitro to be specific for cytomegalovirus antigens. In a later genetic analysis, fewer N-insertions in productive TCRs were reported among donors in an Asian-associated ancestry cluster than the approximately 670-donor mean. An association between a missense DCLRE1C variant and V-gene and J-gene trimming of TCR beta chains was found in a later genetic analysis and replicated in an independent cohort. Correlated functional status among segregating V segments might be attributable to linkage disequilibrium, but an unknown experimental factor could not be ruled out.

The TCR comes from a man in his thirties or forties in good health and CMV-seronegative. Material for sequencing was PBMCs.

The CDR3 sequence is CASSGRRSYEQYF. DNA sequence: TGTGCCTCCAGCGGGAGACGGTCCTACGAGCAGTACTTC. This chain joins TRBV30 to TRBJ2-7; TRBD2 agrees with 8 junctional bases. Spanning cysteine to phenylalanine, the CDR3 consists of 13 amino acids. Only CDR3 DNA remains: 39 bases, in frame from the first base. Clipping removes 7 bases from V and 1 base from J, with 6 as the unmatched junction base count. Reading the germline V gene (reference sequence) gives CDR1 GTSNPN and CDR2 SVGIG.